Given below is one T cell receptor beta chain in context. How the authors handled the data: Filtering differed for immunoSEQ, which gave only junction sequences without quality scores. The method was immunoSEQ multiplex PCR; TCRdb's version includes in-frame clones alone and lacks a portion of them. The V and J calls and the clone size are those of that table, but D and trimming were determined from the DNA. This table holds 950,000 to 1,100,000 clones, roughly 80% found once. The sample originates from a study of shared clonotypes between healthy human individuals. There are 17 residues in the CDR3. Germline V gene lookup returns CDR1 SGHVS and CDR2 FQNEAQ. The germline V and J ends were trimmed by 4 bases and 0 bases, with 17 bases remaining between them.

Input material: memory CD4+ T cells sorted from blood. Subset here: CD45RA-negative fraction. The chain couples TRBV7-8 to TRBJ2-3, with D perhaps matching TRBD1 (7 bases). This TCR was recovered from a man in his late teens or twenties in good health. CDR3 loop: CASSSRGAPTSTDTQYF. Here the CDR3 DNA reads TGTGCCAGCAGCTCCAGGGGGGCGCCAACTAGCACAGATACGCAGTATTTT.